The clone carrying this T cell receptor beta chain turned up a few times. Its specificity is not known. TCRdb processed the 5' RACE reads anew with MiXCR; each CDR3 protein has one entry. Among over 600,000 distinct CDR3 sequences listed, 19% were seen once. This sample is part of a study of CD8 T cells in ankylosing spondylitis. Germline V lookup: CDR1 SNHLY, CDR2 FYNNEI. This CDR3 spans 18 amino acids. Trimming stripped 5 bases from V and 3 bases from J, with 25 bases between. The study's findings and limits: Disease-linked clones reportedly concentrated significantly in matched ankylosing spondylitis synovial fluid. Apparently characteristic of ankylosing spondylitis blood was a TCR beta motif (about eight highly homologous variants).

Sequencing was carried out using blood, either unsorted or a sorted T cell fraction (not recorded which). The sequence was collected from a male donor with ankylosing spondylitis. The chain couples TRBV2 to TRBJ1-1; a weak D match, TRBD1 (6 bases). CDR3 bases: TGTGCCAGCAGTAATACCGATGGGGGTGGGGGGGCTGACACTGAAGCTTTCTTT. Encoded protein: CASSNTDGGGGADTEAFF.